These 5 T cell receptor beta chains came from one sample sequenced in a study of healthy donors' naive CD4 and CD8 T cells. A linear amplification protocol produced the TCR libraries from 450 to 500 ng of total RNA. MiXCR, applied by TCRdb to the reads, yields one record per CDR3 protein. The table includes 150,000 to 200,000 distinct CDR3 sequences, nearly 75% detected once. The sequenced sample consisted of naive CD4+ and CD8+ T cells sorted from blood, pooled from several donors. Receptors were obtained from a pool of human donors in good health; the sample pools cells from several healthy donors.

The chain employs TRBV29-1 and TRBJ2-7; a weak D match, TRBD1 (6 bases). From germline, CDR1 is SQVTM and CDR2 ANQGSEA. V was trimmed by 6 bases and J by 9 bases, leaving 21 bases between them. The CDR3 is 13 residues long. The CDR3: CSVPLTQGVGQYF. The CDR3 bases are TGCAGCGTCCCCCTAACACAGGGAGTGGGGCAGTACTTC.

This clonotype was counted once. V gene TRBV29-1 combines with J gene TRBJ1-1; maybe TRBD1 (5 bases). CDR3 length: 11 amino acids. Looked up from germline, CDR1 is SQVTM and CDR2 is ANQGSEA. Deletions cut 4 bases from V and 11 bases from J, with 14 bases between. The DNA of the CDR3 is TGCAGCGTTGGAGGGGTTCCCGGGGCTTTCTTT. Translated, it gives CSVGGVPGAFF.

The genes are TRBV6-5 and TRBJ1-1, with 7 bases fitting TRBD1. V dropped 4 bases and J dropped 4; count of bases not matched to a gene: 12. The germline gives CDR1 MNHEY, CDR2 SVGAGI. There are 16 residues in the CDR3. CDR3 protein: CASSFWDSQMSTEAFF. As DNA, the CDR3 is TGTGCCAGCAGTTTTTGGGACAGCCAAATGAGCACTGAAGCTTTCTTT.

The J gene is TRBJ2-2, the V gene TRBV20-1; no firm D call. V was shortened by 1 base and J by 1 base, with 10 bases between the two germline ends. Germline CDR1 is DFQATT and CDR2 is SNEGSKA (reference sequence). The CDR3 length is 15 residues. CDR3 in amino acids: CSARGVLRNTGELFF. The CDR3 region has the DNA TGCAGTGCTAGAGGTGTGCTAAGGAACACCGGGGAGCTGTTTTTT.

V and J are TRBV29-1 and TRBJ2-1; no clear D. CDR3 size: 14 residues. Germline values: CDR1 SQVTM, CDR2 ANQGSEA. Trimming shortened V by 4 bases and J by 0 bases, and 10 bases separated the two germline ends. Written as DNA, the CDR3 is TGCAGCGTTGCTAACGGCAACTCCTACAATGAGCAGTTCTTC. Protein: CSVANGNSYNEQFF.